Each of the 4 T cell receptor beta chains below was sequenced from the same sample in a study of technical replicates of blood from several donors. Measured with immunoSEQ multiplex PCR; TCRdb has only the in-frame clones, and not every one. The table shows tens of thousands of clones, with about 86% occurring only once. Input material: PBMCs. All receptors come from a human donor in good health. Some clones in this sample may be carry-over from other donors' samples.

The V call is TRBV5-1, the J call TRBJ2-3; D not resolved. The CDR3 is 14 residues long. Germline V CDR1 and CDR2: SGHRS, YFSETQ. V lost 4 bases, J lost 0 bases, and 9 bases lay in between. Here the CDR3 DNA reads TGCGCCAGCAGCCCTTATCCTAGCACAGATACGCAGTATTTT. Amino acid sequence: CASSPYPSTDTQYF.

This chain links TRBV10-3 with TRBJ1-3; 7 bases match TRBD1. Unmatched junction bases numbered 4, after V lost 7 bases and J lost 4 bases. The CDR3 covers 13 residues. CDR1 and CDR2 (germline): ENHRY, SYGVKD. CDR3 amino acids: CAITQGQGNTIYF. CDR3 sequence (DNA): TGTGCCATCACCCAGGGACAGGGAAACACCATATATTTT.

The J gene is TRBJ1-5, the V gene TRBV5-6, with D unclear. Germline assignment: CDR1 SGHDT and CDR2 YYEEEE. There are 15 residues in the CDR3. V was shortened by 4 bases and J by 4 bases, with 15 bases between the two germline ends. The CDR3 reads CASSPSAGDNQPQHF. The CDR3 bases are TGTGCCAGCAGCCCCAGTGCAGGTGATAATCAGCCCCAGCATTTT. Filled out from reference TRBV5-6 and TRBJ1-5, the complete variable domain reads DAGVTQSPTHLIKTRGQQVTLRCSPKSGHDTVSWYQQALGQGPQFIFQYYEEEERQRGNFPDRFSGHQFPNYSSELNVNALLLGDSALYLCASSPSAGDNQPQHFGDGTRLSIL.

The rearrangement joins TRBV6-5 to TRBJ1-3; D is unresolved. The CDR3 is made up of 11 amino acids. CDR1 is MNHEY, CDR2 SVGAGI, per germline. The V gene lost 7 bases and the J gene lost 4 bases, with 5 bases spanning the gap. The CDR3 protein is CASIRGNTIYF. CDR3 nucleotides: TGTGCCAGCATCCGGGGAAACACCATATATTTT.